This TCR beta chain emerged from a study of blood T cell repertoires in COVID-19. Study information: Donors in the United States, Italy and Spain gave samples during acute or convalescent COVID-19. Sources were T cells, B-cell-depleted T cells, or PBMCs; the material itself was cDNA or gDNA.

In the authors' methods: Amplified reference gene primers provided the basis for estimating nucleated cell counts. Only in-frame clones appear in the TCRdb table, and some are missing; sequencing was by immunoSEQ multiplex PCR. V, J and clone size are taken as reported in that table, and D and trimming were inferred from the DNA itself. The sample lists tens of thousands of clones, 90% seen once, with 6.2% in the top ten. Germline loops: CDR1 LNHDA, CDR2 SQIVND (reference sequence). The CDR3 extends over 13 amino acids. V was trimmed by 4 bases and J by 9 bases, leaving 13 bases between them. The V gene is TRBV19, the J gene TRBJ2-1; tentative D call: TRBD1 (5 bases). Sequencing was performed on peripheral blood. The sequence was obtained from a man aged 35-49 years with acute or convalescent COVID-19. For the CDR3, the DNA is TGTGCCAGTAGTAAGAGTACTCAGGGTGAGCAGTTCTTC. It codes for CASSKSTQGEQFF.